This passage covers 20 T cell receptor beta chains from one sample sequenced in a study of OX40 agonist ivuxolimab in advanced cancers. Clones were sequenced by immunoSEQ multiplex PCR, and TCRdb holds only the in-frame ones, with some missing. Of more than 60,000 clones in the sample, over 60% were seen once. The sample consisted of CD4+ or CD8+ T cells sorted from blood, taken in a trial of the OX40 agonist ivuxolimab. The receptors stem from an adult with an advanced solid tumor such as melanoma, head and neck, liver or kidney cancer.

This clone was found a few times. The rearrangement joins TRBV6-6 to TRBJ1-2; a weak D match, TRBD1 (5 bases). The CDR3 consists of 14 residues. The V gene lost 4 bases and the J gene lost 2 bases, with 11 bases spanning the gap. Germline V lookup: CDR1 MNHNY, CDR2 SVGAGI (reference sequence). The CDR3 sequence is CASSSPTENYGYTF. CDR3 coding DNA: TGTGCCAGCAGTTCCCCGACAGAGAACTATGGCTACACCTTC.

This clone was counted only a few times. This chain connects TRBV7-9 to TRBJ2-1; TRBD1 is a possible D gene (6 bases). Trimming removed 5 bases from V and 8 bases from J, with 16 bases in between. The CDR3 runs 14 residues. Per germline, CDR1 SEHNR and CDR2 FQNEAQ (reference sequence). The CDR3 DNA is TGTGCCAGCAGCGGATCGCTGACAGGAGATGAGCAGTTCTTC. It specifies CASSGSLTGDEQFF.

Only one count was recorded for this clone. The same CDR3 arises from other DNA sequences in this sample as well. CDR3 nucleotide sequence: TGTGCCAGCAGTTTAAGGGGTTCCACAGATACGCAGTATTTT. It yields the protein CASSLRGSTDTQYF. The J gene is TRBJ2-3, the V gene TRBV28; a weak D match, TRBD1 (5 bases). The CDR3 is 14 residues long. Trimming removed 2 bases from V and 2 bases from J, with 8 bases in between. CDR1 and CDR2 from the germline V gene are MDHEN and SYDVKM.

The sample holds a few counts of this clone. The chain employs TRBV5-6 and TRBJ2-3; D unclear. CDR1 SGHDT and CDR2 YYEEEE come from the germline V gene. The CDR3 is 15 amino acids. V lost 2 bases and J lost 2, with 12 bases in between. The CDR3 spells CASSLHGPFTDTQYF. CDR3 DNA sequence: TGTGCCAGCAGCTTACACGGGCCCTTCACAGATACGCAGTATTTT.

This clone was seen more than once but under ten times. V gene TRBV5-4 combines with J gene TRBJ1-1; TRBD1 might be the D (5 bases). Germline lookup yields CDR1 SGHNT and CDR2 YYREEE (reference sequence). CDR3 length: 14 amino acids. Trimming removed 5 bases at V and 1 base at J, with 12 bases between. CDR3 protein: CASRLDTPNTEAFF. The CDR3 DNA follows: TGTGCCAGCAGACTGGACACGCCGAACACTGAAGCTTTCTTT.

The chain couples TRBV7-2 to TRBJ2-7; a possible D gene is TRBD2 (7 bases). CDR1 is SGHTA, CDR2 FQGNSA, per germline. The CDR3 runs to 14 residues. Trimming cost V 2 bases and J 2 bases, with 10 bases left between them. The CDR3 DNA sequence: TGTGCCAGCAGCTTACGGGGGGCGACCTACGAGCAGTACTTC. It encodes CASSLRGATYEQYF.

This sequence joins TRBV28 and TRBJ2-7; 7 nucleotides match TRBD1. Per the germline V gene, CDR1 is MDHEN and CDR2 is SYDVKM. This CDR3 is 14 amino acids long. The V gene end was trimmed by 4 bases and the J gene end by 2 bases; junction bases not matched to a gene: 5. The CDR3 coding sequence is TGTGCCAGCAGTTCGACAGGGTTTCCCTACGAGCAGTACTTC. It specifies CASSSTGFPYEQYF.

About this clone: An end of the junction does not agree with germline; a read error may underlie this. The genes are TRBV7-9 and TRBJ1-6; TRBD1 aligns across 8 bases. This CDR3 is built from 16 residues. From germline, CDR1 is SEHNR and CDR2 FQNEAQ (reference sequence). CDR3 DNA: TGTGCCAGCAGTTTAGACAGGGGATACGGTAATTCACCCCTCCACTTT. Residues: CASSLDRGYGNSPLHF.

This sequence joins TRBV4-1 and TRBJ1-2; 7 bases fit TRBD1. Losses at the gene ends were 5 bases for V and 4 bases for J; bases not matched to a gene: 4. Germline CDR1 MGHRA, CDR2 YSYEKL. This CDR3 contains 13 residues. CDR3 loop: CASSAGQSYGYTF. In DNA, the CDR3 is TGCGCCAGCAGCGCGGGACAGAGCTATGGCTACACCTTC.

The chain couples TRBV5-1 to TRBJ1-3, with D hard to call. This CDR3 is 15 amino acids long. The germline CDR1 and CDR2 sequences are SGHRS and YFSETQ. Between the trimmed V and J ends, which lost 0 bases and 0 bases, there was a span of 7 bases. The CDR3 DNA follows: TGCGCCAGCAGCTTGGATGCGAACTCTGGAAACACCATATATTTT. It encodes CASSLDANSGNTIYF.

V usage is TRBV30 and J usage is TRBJ2-5; 7 bases match TRBD1. The end of the DNA aligns better with TRBJ2-7, so the J call may be wrong. The germline V gene has CDR1 GTSNPN and CDR2 SVGIG (reference sequence). The CDR3 sequence is 16 residues long. CDR3 sequence (DNA): TGTGCCTGGAGCTATACGACAGGGTTCGGTTTCTACGAGCAGTACTTC. This gives the protein CAWSYTTGFGFYEQYF.

The V and J genes are TRBV19 and TRBJ2-6, with a tentative D call TRBD1 (5 bases). The CDR3 totals 19 residues. Germline CDR1 and CDR2: LNHDA and SQIVND (reference sequence). Trimming removed 8 bases at V and 0 bases at J, with 23 bases between. CDR3 loop: CASQGLTATKSSGANVLTF. The CDR3 region has the DNA TGTGCCAGTCAGGGATTGACAGCCACTAAGAGCTCTGGGGCCAACGTCCTGACTTTC.

This chain connects TRBV5-1 to TRBJ1-3; 8 bases are shared with TRBD1. Germline CDR1 reads SGHRS; CDR2 reads YFSETQ. V gave up 3 bases and J gave up 2 bases; unmatched junction bases: 4. This CDR3 contains 15 residues. CDR3 bases: TGCGCCAGCAGCTCCGGGACAGGCGCTGGAAACACCATATATTTT. Its protein is CASSSGTGAGNTIYF. The variable domain in full, completed from reference TRBV5-1 and TRBJ1-3, reads KAGVTQTPRYLIKTRGQQVTLSCSPISGHRSVSWYQQTPGQGLQFLFEYFSETQRNKGNFPGRFSGRQFSNSRSEMNVSTLELGDSALYLCASSSGTGAGNTIYFGEGSWLTVV.

V gene TRBV7-3 combines with J gene TRBJ2-6; 9 bases match TRBD1. CDR3 length: 19 amino acids. The ends lost 5 bases at V and 1 base at J; junction bases unmatched: 12. CDR1 and CDR2 (germline): SGHTA, FQGTGA. As DNA, the CDR3 is TGTGCCAGCAGCCAACGGGGTTGGACAGGGGATTCTGGGGCCAACGTCCTGACTTTC. This encodes CASSQRGWTGDSGANVLTF.

This chain connects TRBV7-9 to TRBJ2-7, with D unclear. The CDR3 length is 13 residues. Germline assignment: CDR1 SEHNR and CDR2 FQNEAQ (reference sequence). The V gene lost 1 base and the J gene lost 4 bases, with 8 bases spanning the gap. The CDR3 spells CASSLEVGYEQYF. The CDR3 coding sequence is TGTGCCAGCAGCTTAGAGGTGGGATACGAGCAGTACTTC.

This chain links TRBV6-6 with TRBJ1-5; D remains unclear. The V end was cut by 4 bases, the J end by 3 bases, with 4 bases between. CDR1 is MNHNY and CDR2 is SVGAGI in the germline V gene (reference sequence). The CDR3 contains 12 residues. CDR3 bases: TGTGCCAGCAGTTCCAACAATCAGCCCCAGCATTTT. It specifies CASSSNNQPQHF.

The rearrangement uses TRBV9 and TRBJ2-7; 8 bases agree with TRBD1. V was pared by 0 bases and J by 3 bases, with 2 bases of the junction left unmatched. The CDR3 is 14 amino acids. Germline CDR1 reads SGDLS; CDR2 reads YYNGEE. This chain's CDR3 is CASSVAGQGYEQYF. DNA for the CDR3: TGTGCCAGCAGCGTAGCCGGACAGGGCTACGAGCAGTACTTC.

The chain links TRBV30 to TRBJ1-4, with TRBD1 matching over 7 bases. In germline, CDR1 is GTSNPN, CDR2 SVGIG (reference sequence). With V trimmed by 4 bases and J by 8 bases, 7 bases remained unmatched. This CDR3 spans 13 amino acids. CDR3 nucleotide sequence: TGTGCCTGGAACCGGGACAGTGGGGAAAAACTGTTTTTT. This translates into CAWNRDSGEKLFF.

This chain uses TRBV18 with TRBJ2-1, with a tentative D call TRBD1 (6 bases). The germline V and J ends were trimmed by 7 bases and 4 bases, with 14 bases remaining between them. From germline, CDR1 is KGHSH and CDR2 LQKENI. The CDR3 covers 14 residues. The CDR3 here is CASYETGKYNEQFF. CDR3 sequence (DNA): TGTGCCAGCTATGAGACAGGAAAATACAATGAGCAGTTCTTC. Full variable domain (remainder filled in from reference TRBV18 and TRBJ2-1): NAGVMQNPRHLVRRRGQEARLRCSPMKGHSHVYWYRQLPEEGLKFMVYLQKENIIDESGMPKERFSAEFPKEGPSILRIQQVVRGDSAAYFCASYETGKYNEQFFGPGTRLTVL.

The CDR3 loop is CASHRTGTDEQYF. The CDR3, as DNA: TGTGCCAGTCACCGAACAGGGACGGACGAGCAGTACTTC. The rearrangement joins TRBV6-5 to TRBJ2-7; D is perhaps TRBD1 (6 bases). Germline lookup yields CDR1 MNHEY and CDR2 SVGAGI. Between the trimmed V and J ends, which lost 9 bases and 5 bases, there was a span of 17 bases. This CDR3 contains 13 residues.